A selection of T cell receptor beta chains follows, all from one sample in a study of blood T cell repertoires in COVID-19. Method: immunoSEQ multiplex PCR; TCRdb's copy keeps in-frame clones and lacks some. The table includes 28,000 or so clones, roughly 90% detected once. The sequencing sample was made of peripheral blood. The receptors derive from a man between 60 and 75 years old with COVID-19, enrolled during active disease. The CDR3 runs from the conserved cysteine through the conserved F or W. D genes are given only for firm matches. Rows give clone size only sometimes, using once, few, many, or a class for an expanded clone.

J gene: TRBJ2-7
D gene: NA
V gene: TRBV28
clone size: NA
CDR3 protein: CAIRPGLATYEQYF
CDR3 DNA: TGTGCCATCAGACCGGGACTCGCTACGTACGAGCAGTACTTC

J gene: TRBJ1-5
D gene: NA
V gene: TRBV5-5
clone size: NA
CDR3 protein: CASSRGGGNQPQHF
CDR3 DNA: TGTGCCAGCAGCCGCGGAGGGGGCAATCAGCCCCAGCATTTT

J gene: TRBJ1-4
D gene: NA
V gene: TRBV7-9
clone size: NA
CDR3 protein: CASRSDRQVDEKLFF
CDR3 DNA: TGTGCCAGCAGATCAGATAGGCAGGTGGATGAAAAACTGTTTTTT

J gene: TRBJ2-1
D gene: NA
V gene: TRBV5-1
clone size: NA
CDR3 protein: CASSSDSSYNEQFF
CDR3 DNA: TGCGCCAGCAGCTCGGACAGCTCCTACAATGAGCAGTTCTTC

J gene: TRBJ2-7
D gene: NA
V gene: TRBV6-1
clone size: NA
CDR3 protein: CASSEGPTYEQYF
CDR3 DNA: TGTGCCAGCAGTGAAGGTCCAACCTACGAGCAGTACTTC

J gene: TRBJ2-1
D gene: TRBD1
V gene: TRBV18
clone size: few
CDR3 protein: CASSPPQGNEQFF
CDR3 DNA: TGTGCCAGCTCACCACCACAGGGGAATGAGCAGTTCTTC

J gene: TRBJ1-3
D gene: TRBD1
V gene: TRBV6-2/TRBV6-3
clone size: NA
CDR3 protein: CASSSDRAEHYSGNTIYF
CDR3 DNA: TGTGCCAGCAGTTCCGACAGGGCCGAACACTACTCTGGAAACACCATATATTTT

J gene: TRBJ2-1
D gene: TRBD1
V gene: TRBV19
clone size: few
CDR3 protein: CASSSRDRGVFYNEQFF
CDR3 DNA: TGTGCCAGTAGTAGCCGGGACAGGGGGGTTTTTTACAATGAGCAGTTCTTC

J gene: TRBJ1-4
D gene: NA
V gene: TRBV28
clone size: NA
CDR3 protein: CASSLAGSTNEKLFF
CDR3 DNA: TGTGCCAGCAGTTTAGCGGGATCAACTAATGAAAAACTGTTTTTT

J gene: TRBJ2-1
D gene: TRBD2
V gene: TRBV30
clone size: NA
CDR3 protein: CAWNGGRATYNEQFF
CDR3 DNA: TGTGCCTGGAACGGCGGGAGGGCCACCTACAATGAGCAGTTCTTC

J gene: TRBJ1-4
D gene: TRBD1
V gene: TRBV5-1
clone size: NA
CDR3 protein: CASSYRDSATNEKLFF
CDR3 DNA: TGCGCCAGCAGCTACCGGGACAGCGCAACTAATGAAAAACTGTTTTTT

J gene: TRBJ1-4
D gene: NA
V gene: TRBV7-9
clone size: NA
CDR3 protein: CASRRDNEKLFF
CDR3 DNA: TGTGCCAGCAGGCGGGACAATGAAAAACTGTTTTTT

J gene: TRBJ1-1
D gene: TRBD1
V gene: TRBV7-2
clone size: NA
CDR3 protein: CASRSGQGNTEAFF
CDR3 DNA: TGTGCCAGCAGATCGGGACAGGGCAACACTGAAGCTTTCTTT

J gene: TRBJ2-2
D gene: NA
V gene: TRBV28
clone size: few
CDR3 protein: CASRPAGTKNTGELFF
CDR3 DNA: TGTGCCAGCAGGCCGGCCGGGACAAAGAACACCGGGGAGCTGTTTTTT

J gene: TRBJ2-5
D gene: NA
V gene: TRBV30
clone size: few
CDR3 protein: CAWGTPGGTQYF
CDR3 DNA: TGTGCCTGGGGGACACCAGGAGGCACCCAGTACTTC

J gene: TRBJ1-2
D gene: TRBD1
V gene: TRBV13
clone size: NA
CDR3 protein: CASRLQGTSSGYTF
CDR3 DNA: TGTGCCAGCAGATTACAGGGGACGTCGAGTGGCTACACCTTC

J gene: TRBJ2-2
D gene: TRBD1
V gene: TRBV7-8
clone size: NA
CDR3 protein: CASSTRQGASTGELFF
CDR3 DNA: TGTGCCAGCAGCACGCGACAGGGGGCGAGCACCGGGGAGCTGTTTTTT

J gene: TRBJ1-2
D gene: TRBD1
V gene: TRBV11-3
clone size: NA
CDR3 protein: CASSPRGQGEVYGYTF
CDR3 DNA: TGTGCCAGCAGCCCCCGTGGACAGGGTGAGGTCTATGGCTACACCTTC

J gene: TRBJ2-2
D gene: TRBD1
V gene: TRBV4-3
clone size: NA
CDR3 protein: CASSQVGQGDTGELFF
CDR3 DNA: TGCGCCAGCAGCCAAGTTGGACAGGGCGACACCGGGGAGCTGTTTTTT

J gene: TRBJ2-7
D gene: TRBD1
V gene: TRBV11-2
clone size: NA
CDR3 protein: CASSPDPGQGAYEQYF
CDR3 DNA: TGTGCCAGCAGCCCCGACCCGGGACAGGGGGCGTACGAGCAGTACTTC

J gene: TRBJ2-7
D gene: NA
V gene: TRBV4-1
clone size: NA
CDR3 protein: CASSPQGSSYEQYF
CDR3 DNA: TGCGCCAGCAGCCCACAGGGATCCTCCTACGAGCAGTACTTC

J gene: TRBJ1-5
D gene: TRBD1
V gene: TRBV6-4
clone size: NA
CDR3 protein: CASSGQGAPKEPQHF
CDR3 DNA: TGTGCCAGCAGTGGACAGGGGGCCCCGAAAGAGCCCCAGCATTTT

J gene: TRBJ2-5
D gene: TRBD2
V gene: TRBV7-8
clone size: NA
CDR3 protein: CASSPPIAGDQETQYF
CDR3 DNA: TGTGCCAGCAGCCCTCCGATAGCGGGAGACCAAGAGACCCAGTACTTC

J gene: TRBJ2-6
D gene: NA
V gene: TRBV23-1
clone size: NA
CDR3 protein: CASTYRTSHSGANVLTF
CDR3 DNA: TGCGCCAGCACCTACAGAACTTCACATTCTGGGGCCAACGTCCTGACTTTC

J gene: TRBJ2-1
D gene: TRBD2
V gene: TRBV10-3
clone size: NA
CDR3 protein: CAISDPLAEVRYNEQFF
CDR3 DNA: TGTGCCATCAGTGACCCACTAGCGGAGGTAAGGTACAATGAGCAGTTCTTC

J gene: TRBJ2-7
D gene: TRBD1
V gene: TRBV19
clone size: NA
CDR3 protein: CASSTSGTGVEGQYF
CDR3 DNA: TGTGCCAGTAGTACGTCCGGGACAGGGGTGGAGGGGCAGTACTTC

J gene: TRBJ2-2
D gene: TRBD2
V gene: TRBV7-9
clone size: NA
CDR3 protein: CASRGTSGDTGELFF
CDR3 DNA: TGTGCCAGCAGGGGGACTAGCGGCGACACCGGGGAGCTGTTTTTT

J gene: TRBJ1-6
D gene: NA
V gene: TRBV11-2
clone size: once
CDR3 protein: CASSLVGRVSSPLHF
CDR3 DNA: TGTGCCAGCAGCTTAGTGGGCAGGGTCAGTTCACCCCTCCACTTT

J gene: TRBJ2-7
D gene: NA
V gene: TRBV5-6
clone size: few
CDR3 protein: CASSLGNYEQYF
CDR3 DNA: TGTGCCAGCAGCTTGGGTAACTACGAGCAGTACTTC

J gene: TRBJ1-2
D gene: TRBD1
V gene: TRBV12-3/TRBV12-4
clone size: NA
CDR3 protein: CASVTDRVAGYTF
CDR3 DNA: TGTGCCAGCGTTACAGACAGGGTGGCTGGCTACACCTTC

J gene: TRBJ1-1
D gene: NA
V gene: TRBV6-5
clone size: NA
CDR3 protein: CASSYGAEAFF
CDR3 DNA: TGTGCCAGCAGTTACGGAGCGGAAGCTTTCTTT

J gene: TRBJ1-2
D gene: NA
V gene: TRBV30
clone size: once
CDR3 protein: CAWSVLDREHTF
CDR3 DNA: TGTGCCTGGAGTGTACTAGATCGGGAGCACACCTTC

J gene: TRBJ2-1
D gene: TRBD2
V gene: TRBV7-8
clone size: medium-sized
CDR3 protein: CASSLGGGGPYNEQFF
CDR3 DNA: TGTGCCAGCAGCTTAGGCGGGGGGGGGCCTTACAATGAGCAGTTCTTC

J gene: TRBJ2-3
D gene: TRBD2
V gene: TRBV11-2
clone size: NA
CDR3 protein: CASSLWTSGRADTQYF
CDR3 DNA: TGTGCCAGCAGCTTGTGGACTAGCGGGAGGGCAGATACGCAGTATTTT

J gene: TRBJ2-1
D gene: NA
V gene: TRBV9
clone size: NA
CDR3 protein: CASSVGAVNEQFF
CDR3 DNA: TGTGCCAGCAGCGTAGGGGCCGTGAATGAGCAGTTCTTC

J gene: TRBJ2-7
D gene: TRBD1
V gene: TRBV3-1/TRBV3-2
clone size: few
CDR3 protein: CASSQEGQGYSEQYF
CDR3 DNA: TGTGCCAGCAGCCAAGAGGGACAGGGGTATTCCGAGCAGTACTTC

J gene: TRBJ2-7
D gene: TRBD2
V gene: TRBV6-1
clone size: NA
CDR3 protein: CASSDPAGGPREQYF
CDR3 DNA: TGTGCCAGCAGTGACCCAGCGGGAGGGCCGCGGGAGCAGTACTTC

J gene: TRBJ1-5
D gene: TRBD1
V gene: TRBV24-1
clone size: NA
CDR3 protein: CATSAPGGSNQPQHF
CDR3 DNA: TGTGCCACCAGTGCTCCAGGGGGTAGCAATCAGCCCCAGCATTTT

J gene: TRBJ2-5
D gene: TRBD1
V gene: TRBV7-9
clone size: once
CDR3 protein: CASSTRTGLSETQYF
CDR3 DNA: TGTGCCAGCAGCACCCGGACAGGGCTATCAGAGACCCAGTACTTC

J gene: TRBJ1-1
D gene: NA
V gene: TRBV5-1
clone size: once
CDR3 protein: CASSLALGGNTEAFF
CDR3 DNA: TGCGCCAGCAGCTTGGCCCTTGGAGGGAACACTGAAGCTTTCTTT

J gene: TRBJ2-5
D gene: NA
V gene: TRBV11-3
clone size: NA
CDR3 protein: CASSLGPAAQYF
CDR3 DNA: TGTGCCAGCAGCTTAGGCCCCGCCGCGCAGTACTTC